Listed below are T cell receptor beta chains from one sample, sequenced in a study of human T cells and chemical hapten exposure. One entry per CDR3 protein results from TCRdb running MiXCR on the RACE reads. The data show over 65,000 distinct CDR3 sequences, with 9.5% to 13% seen just once and 1.5% to 2% held by the top ten. The sample in question was whole blood, obtained in connection with sensitization to the hapten diphenylcyclopropenone (DPC). Every receptor here comes from a man aged 18 to 29 with alopecia areata. Some clones in this sample may be carry-over from other donors' samples. Both conserved end residues are part of each CDR3. The D gene is left open where the match is weak. Rows may omit the clone size; those that give it use once, few, many or a size class.

CDR3: CASSLVGSPGNTIYF
DNA: TGTGCCAGCAGTTTAGTGGGGTCCCCTGGAAACACCATATATTTT
J: TRBJ1-3
D: -
V: TRBV12-3/TRBV12-4
size: few

CDR3: CASSLTGQGADGYTF
DNA: TGTGCCAGCAGCTTAACCGGACAGGGGGCTGATGGCTACACCTTC
J: TRBJ1-2
D: TRBD1
V: TRBV7-3
size: many

CDR3: CASSLDGTFNEQFF
DNA: TGTGCCAGCAGCTTAGATGGGACATTCAATGAGCAGTTCTTC
J: TRBJ2-1
D: -
V: TRBV7-2
size: few

CDR3: CASSELGPIPRDTQYF
DNA: TGTGCCAGCAGTGAATTAGGACCCATCCCCCGGGATACGCAGTATTTT
J: TRBJ2-3
D: -
V: TRBV25-1
size: few

CDR3: CASSEVAGELFF
DNA: TGTGCCAGCAGCGAGGTGGCCGGGGAGCTGTTTTTT
J: TRBJ2-2
D: -
V: TRBV9
size: -

CDR3: CASSSGRLSSYNSPLHF
DNA: TGTGCCAGCAGCTCGGGACGCTTGAGCTCCTATAATTCACCCCTCCACTTT
J: TRBJ1-6
D: -
V: TRBV11-2
size: many

CDR3: CASSTTRRGAGTGELFF
DNA: TGTGCCAGCAGTACTACTCGTCGGGGGGCTGGCACCGGGGAGCTGTTTTTT
J: TRBJ2-2
D: -
V: TRBV6-5
size: few

CDR3: CSAVPGQGAGEQYF
DNA: TGCAGTGCTGTACCGGGACAGGGGGCCGGAGAGCAGTACTTC
J: TRBJ2-7
D: TRBD1
V: TRBV20-1
size: many

CDR3: CATRDPYNEQFF
DNA: TGTGCCACCCGGGACCCCTACAATGAGCAGTTCTTC
J: TRBJ2-1
D: -
V: TRBV7-2
size: -

CDR3: CASSQQGAADEAFF
DNA: TGTGCCAGCAGCCAACAGGGGGCGGCCGATGAAGCTTTCTTT
J: TRBJ1-1
D: TRBD1
V: TRBV7-3
size: -

CDR3: CASSTRQGGTGELFF
DNA: TGCGCCAGCAGCACGCGACAGGGGGGCACCGGGGAGCTGTTTTTT
J: TRBJ2-2
D: TRBD1
V: TRBV4-1
size: few

CDR3: CASSVGAGQPQHF
DNA: TGTGCCAGCAGCGTAGGGGCAGGTCAGCCCCAGCATTTT
J: TRBJ1-5
D: -
V: TRBV11-2
size: many

CDR3: CASSPQGTMQPQHF
DNA: TGTGCCAGCTCACCCCAGGGGACGATGCAGCCCCAGCATTTT
J: TRBJ1-5
D: -
V: TRBV18
size: -

CDR3: CASSRRTGEVLRATEAFF
DNA: TGCGCCAGCAGCCGGCGGACAGGGGAGGTGTTGAGAGCCACTGAAGCTTTCTTT
J: TRBJ1-1
D: TRBD1
V: TRBV4-3
size: -

CDR3: CATSRASDLKTGMNTEAFF
DNA: TGTGCCACCAGCAGAGCATCGGACCTCAAGACAGGGATGAACACTGAAGCTTTCTTT
J: TRBJ1-1
D: TRBD1
V: TRBV15
size: many